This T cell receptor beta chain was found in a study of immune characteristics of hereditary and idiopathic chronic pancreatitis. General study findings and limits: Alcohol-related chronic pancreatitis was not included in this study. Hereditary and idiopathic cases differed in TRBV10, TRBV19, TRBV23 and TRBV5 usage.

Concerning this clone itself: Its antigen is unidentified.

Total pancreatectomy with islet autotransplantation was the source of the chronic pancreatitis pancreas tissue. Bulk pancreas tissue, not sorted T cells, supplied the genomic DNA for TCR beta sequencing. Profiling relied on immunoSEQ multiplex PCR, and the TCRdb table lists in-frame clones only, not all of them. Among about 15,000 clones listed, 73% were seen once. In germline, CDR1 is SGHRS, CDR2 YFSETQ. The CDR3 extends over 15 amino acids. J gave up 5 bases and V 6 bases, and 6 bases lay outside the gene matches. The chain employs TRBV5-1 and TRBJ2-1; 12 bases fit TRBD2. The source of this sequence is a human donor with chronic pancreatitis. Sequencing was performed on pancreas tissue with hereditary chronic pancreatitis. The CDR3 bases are TGCGCCAGCACTTACCTAGCGGGAGGGAACAATGAGCAGTTCTTC. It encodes CASTYLAGGNNEQFF.